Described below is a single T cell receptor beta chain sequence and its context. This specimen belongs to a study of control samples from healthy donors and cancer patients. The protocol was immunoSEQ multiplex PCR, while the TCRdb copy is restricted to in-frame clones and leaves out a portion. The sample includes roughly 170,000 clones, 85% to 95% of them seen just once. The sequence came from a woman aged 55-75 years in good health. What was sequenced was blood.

The CDR3 coding sequence is TGTGCCAGCAGCCAAGGACAGGGTCGGTACGAAGAGACCCAGTACTTC. This codes for CASSQGQGRYEETQYF. The rearrangement uses TRBV4-2 and TRBJ2-5, with 7 bases lining up with TRBD1. This CDR3 is built from 16 residues. The V and J ends lost 1 base and 3 bases, in that order; junction bases with no gene match: 8. Germline V lookup: CDR1 LGHNA, CDR2 YNFKEQ.